This T cell receptor beta chain was sequenced in a study of cytomegalovirus exposure and HLA in healthy donors. The study ran its PCR with 60 Vbeta and 13 Jbeta primers. Assay used: immunoSEQ multiplex PCR; TCRdb lists only in-frame clones, some missing. This sample yields about 190,000 clones, of which over 75% are seen a single time; approximately 6% belongs to the top ten. The CDR3 extends over 15 amino acids. From germline, CDR1 is SGHRS and CDR2 YFSETQ. The chain joins TRBV5-1 to TRBJ2-5; D possibly corresponds to TRBD2 (6 bases). The DNA end is a closer match to TRBJ2-7, so the J assignment may be wrong. The material sequenced was PBMCs. The sequence came from a man aged 35-49 years in good health and CMV-seropositive. CDR3 in amino acids: CASTPTGVHSYEQYF. The CDR3 DNA reads as TGCGCCAGCACCCCGACGGGAGTGCACTCCTACGAGCAGTACTTC.